This TCR beta chain comes out of a study of OX40 agonist ivuxolimab in advanced cancers. For the study at large: At 0.01 to 10 mg/kg, ivuxolimab was administered intravenously to patients every 2 weeks. Of the patients, three showed partial responses, one with hepatocellular carcinoma and two with cutaneous melanoma.

Data came from immunoSEQ multiplex PCR; TCRdb stores just in-frame clones and leaves some out. The sample consists of 55,000 to 75,000 clones, approximately 86% of them appearing once. Germline CDR1 is MNHNS and CDR2 is SASEGT. The ends were cut back, 2 bases at V and 10 bases at J, with 15 bases in the middle. CDR3 size: 15 residues. This clone was picked up one time. The sequenced sample was CD4+ or CD8+ T cells sorted from blood, obtained in a trial of the OX40 agonist ivuxolimab. V gene TRBV6-1 combines with J gene TRBJ1-6; the D is unclear. This receptor was obtained from an adult with an advanced solid tumor such as melanoma, head and neck, liver or kidney cancer. CDR3 protein: CASSEFFLKGSPLHF. The CDR3 DNA reads as TGTGCCAGCAGTGAATTTTTCCTCAAAGGGTCACCCCTCCACTTT.